A single sample is the source of the 32 T cell receptor beta chains below, sequenced in a study of radiation and T cells in renal cell carcinoma. Time point reported: blood 4 weeks post-SBRT, at nephrectomy. Treatment noted: 15 Gy SBRT to primary tumor, nephrectomy 4 weeks later. Generated by immunoSEQ multiplex PCR, the TCRdb table keeps only in-frame clones and is missing some. The sample has approximately 83,000 clones; over 80% are singletons. The sample was blood, taken from a patient whose treatment included radiotherapy and nephrectomy. The receptors were gathered from a man aged 50 or older with renal cell carcinoma.

This clone was seen only once. Other DNA sequences in the sample encode the same CDR3. The rearrangement joins TRBV19 to TRBJ1-1; D is ambiguous. The CDR3 runs 12 residues. In germline, CDR1 is LNHDA, CDR2 SQIVND (reference sequence). V was cut by 3 bases and J by 5 bases, with 7 bases left in between. The CDR3 DNA is TGTGCCAGTAGTATCGGACGAACTGAAGCTTTCTTT. This sequence encodes CASSIGRTEAFF.

The chain links TRBV6-4 to TRBJ1-2; D perhaps matches TRBD1 (5 bases). This CDR3 comprises 15 residues. Germline-derived CDR1 and CDR2 are MRHNA and SNTAGT. The V gene lost 0 bases and the J gene lost 5 bases, with 13 bases spanning the gap. CDR3 bases: TGTGCCAGCAGTGACTCGACAGCCGGTGGATATGGCTACACCTTC. Translated, it gives CASSDSTAGGYGYTF.

The chain joins TRBV9 to TRBJ2-2; D is unresolved. The V gene's germline CDR1 is SGDLS and CDR2 YYNGEE. V lost 7 bases, J lost 4 bases, and 5 bases lay in between. The CDR3 length is 11 residues. CDR3 coding DNA: TGTGCCAGCTCGGGCACCGGGGAGCTGTTTTTT. It specifies CASSGTGELFF.

V usage is TRBV6-1 and J usage is TRBJ2-7, with TRBD1 identical over 7 bases. This CDR3 is 14 amino acids long. V lost 7 bases and J lost 5; bases outside the gene matches: 11. CDR1 and CDR2 (germline): MNHNS, SASEGT. CDR3 loop: CASTLQGTFDEQYF. The CDR3 bases are TGTGCCAGCACCTTACAGGGGACGTTCGACGAGCAGTACTTC.

The chain links TRBV19 to TRBJ2-1; TRBD2 agrees at 11 bases. V was clipped by 6 bases and J by 6 bases; unmatched bases: 7. Germline CDR1 is LNHDA and CDR2 is SQIVND (reference sequence). The CDR3 extends over 15 amino acids. Here the CDR3 DNA reads TGTGCCAGTAGGCTAGCGGGAGGTACCGGCAATGAGCAGTTCTTC. Encoded protein: CASRLAGGTGNEQFF.

This sequence joins TRBV30 and TRBJ1-3; D gene unclear. Between the trimmed V and J ends, which lost 3 bases and 0 bases, there was a span of 6 bases. CDR3 length: 13 residues. The V gene's germline CDR1 is GTSNPN and CDR2 SVGIG (reference sequence). The CDR3 is CAWSPNSGNTIYF. The CDR3 DNA sequence: TGTGCCTGGAGCCCCAACTCTGGAAACACCATATATTTT.

This clone has only a few counts. The V call is TRBV19, the J call TRBJ1-4; TRBD1 aligns across 7 bases. Germline trimming cut 2 bases from V and 4 bases from J; bases unmatched to any gene: 4. CDR3 length: 15 residues. CDR1 is LNHDA and CDR2 is SQIVND in the germline V gene (reference sequence). The CDR3 sequence: CASSISTGVNEKLFF. Written as DNA, the CDR3 is TGTGCCAGTAGTATATCAACAGGGGTTAATGAAAAACTGTTTTTT.

This clone was observed a single time. V and J are TRBV4-1 and TRBJ1-2; perhaps TRBD1 as D (5 bases). This CDR3 region has 14 residues. The germline gives CDR1 MGHRA, CDR2 YSYEKL. Trimming took off 1 base at V and 4 bases at J, with 10 bases between the two ends. In DNA, the CDR3 is TGCGCCAGCAGCCAAGTCGGGGCGGGCTATGGCTACACCTTC. Translating gives CASSQVGAGYGYTF.

The gene calls are TRBV5-1 and TRBJ2-1, with 11 bases aligning to TRBD2. CDR3 length equals 16 residues. CDR1 and CDR2 from the germline V gene are SGHRS and YFSETQ. V was pared by 5 bases and J by 7 bases, with 11 bases of the junction left unmatched. The CDR3 nucleotides are TGCGCCAGCAGTCCGGGACTAGCGGCCCTTGGGAATGAGCAGTTCTTC. This encodes CASSPGLAALGNEQFF. The variable domain in full, completed from reference TRBV5-1 and TRBJ2-1, reads KAGVTQTPRYLIKTRGQQVTLSCSPISGHRSVSWYQQTPGQGLQFLFEYFSETQRNKGNFPGRFSGRQFSNSRSEMNVSTLELGDSALYLCASSPGLAALGNEQFFGPGTRLTVL.

The count of this clone is one. The chain couples TRBV20-1 to TRBJ2-7; D is unclear. Trimming stripped 6 bases from V and 0 bases from J, with 6 bases between. In germline, CDR1 is DFQATT, CDR2 SNEGSKA (reference sequence). This CDR3 region has 11 residues. The CDR3 bases are TGCAGTGCCAAGCGCTCCTACGAGCAGTACTTC. Its protein product is CSAKRSYEQYF.

The CDR3 DNA reads as TGCGCCAGCAGCTTGCCTAGCGGCACAGATACGCAGTATTTT. This sequence encodes CASSLPSGTDTQYF. The J gene is TRBJ2-3, the V gene TRBV5-1; D may be TRBD2 (6 bases). The germline gives CDR1 SGHRS, CDR2 YFSETQ. The V end lost 1 base, the J end lost 1 base, and 7 bases lay between the germline ends. This CDR3 contains 14 residues.

The rearrangement links TRBV28 to TRBJ2-2; 7 nucleotides align to TRBD2. Germline CDR1 and CDR2: MDHEN and SYDVKM. The CDR3 has 15 residues. Trimming removed 4 bases from V and 4 bases from J; junction bases left unmatched: 6. The CDR3 spells CASSWAGLITGELFF. CDR3 nucleotide sequence: TGTGCCAGCAGTTGGGCGGGACTAATCACCGGGGAGCTGTTTTTT.

The rearrangement joins TRBV6-5 to TRBJ2-7; tentatively, D is TRBD1 (6 bases). The CDR3 covers 16 residues. The V end lost 2 bases, the J end lost 5 bases, and 19 bases lay between the germline ends. Germline assignment: CDR1 MNHEY and CDR2 SVGAGI. The CDR3 is CASSYTSGDLGDEQYF. Here the CDR3 DNA reads TGTGCCAGCAGTTACACCTCAGGGGACCTCGGGGACGAGCAGTACTTC.

Only one count was recorded for this clone. V gene TRBV7-2 combines with J gene TRBJ1-2; D is ambiguous. Trimming took 5 bases from V and 4 from J, leaving 17 bases between them. CDR3 size: 15 residues. Germline V lookup: CDR1 SGHTA, CDR2 FQGNSA. The DNA for the CDR3 is TGTGCCAGCAGCCAAGGTCAGGTTTCATCCTATGGCTACACCTTC. Residues: CASSQGQVSSYGYTF.

The chain links TRBV7-3 to TRBJ2-7, with a tentative D call TRBD1 (6 bases). V lost 5 bases, J lost 4 bases, and 15 bases lay in between. Germline CDR1 and CDR2: SGHTA and FQGTGA. CDR3 length equals 14 residues. This chain's CDR3 is CASSAFSGTYEQYF. In DNA, the CDR3 is TGTGCCAGCAGCGCCTTTTCCGGGACATACGAGCAGTACTTC.

In this sample, this clone turned up a few times. J is TRBJ1-2 and V is TRBV28, with TRBD1 identical over 8 bases. Germline V gives CDR1 MDHEN, CDR2 SYDVKM. The V and J ends lost 5 bases and 4 bases, in that order; junction bases with no gene match: 6. This CDR3 region has 14 residues. CDR3 DNA sequence: TGTGCCAGCAGTCGGACAGGGTACGGCTATGGCTACACCTTC. Its translation: CASSRTGYGYGYTF.

This chain links TRBV5-1 with TRBJ1-1, with a possible D match to TRBD1 (5 bases). With 0 bases removed from V and 0 bases from J, the gap between germline ends came to 9 bases. The germline V gene has CDR1 SGHRS and CDR2 YFSETQ. The CDR3 is 15 amino acids. CDR3 DNA: TGCGCCAGCAGCTTGGCAGGGATTATGAACACTGAAGCTTTCTTT. Protein sequence: CASSLAGIMNTEAFF.

Of note for this clone: The identical CDR3 is also encoded by other nucleotide sequences in the sample. The chain carries TRBV18 and TRBJ2-2; D call uncertain. Trimming cost V 2 bases and J 4 bases, with 2 bases left between them. The CDR3 runs to 12 residues. Germline values: CDR1 KGHSH, CDR2 LQKENI. CDR3 DNA: TGTGCCAGCTCACCAGTCACCGGGGAGCTGTTTTTT. This gives the protein CASSPVTGELFF.

This chain uses TRBV5-4 with TRBJ1-3; 7 bases align to TRBD1. The V gene end was trimmed by 4 bases and the J gene end by 0 bases; junction bases not matched to a gene: 4. The germline V gene has CDR1 SGHNT and CDR2 YYREEE (reference sequence). The CDR3 is 15 amino acids. Written as DNA, the CDR3 is TGTGCCAGCAGCCGGGGACAGAACTCTGGAAACACCATATATTTT. Protein product: CASSRGQNSGNTIYF.

This chain links TRBV5-1 with TRBJ1-2, with a weak D call TRBD1 (5 bases). CDR3 size: 14 residues. Germline V gene sequence: CDR1 SGHRS, CDR2 YFSETQ. The ends were cut back, 0 bases at V and 8 bases at J, with 14 bases in the middle. For the CDR3, the DNA is TGCGCCAGCAGCTTGGATCAGGGATTGGGCGGCTACACCTTC. Protein: CASSLDQGLGGYTF.

The V and J genes are TRBV10-3 and TRBJ2-5, with 7 bases identical to TRBD1. Trimming took 2 bases from V and 5 from J; bases not matched to a gene: 11. Germline CDR1 reads ENHRY; CDR2 reads SYGVKD. CDR3 length equals 16 residues. CDR3 amino acids: CAISETKATGRETQYF. CDR3 in DNA: TGTGCCATCAGTGAGACTAAAGCGACAGGGCGGGAGACCCAGTACTTC.

The chain employs TRBV5-5 and TRBJ2-5; a weak D match, TRBD2 (5 bases). CDR1 and CDR2 from the germline V gene are SGHKS and YYEKEE (reference sequence). The CDR3 totals 13 residues. Between the trimmed V and J ends, which lost 1 base and 5 bases, there was a span of 9 bases. DNA of the CDR3: TGTGCCAGCAGCTTGACCGGGGATGAGACCCAGTACTTC. Translation: CASSLTGDETQYF.

This rearrangement joins TRBV10-3 to TRBJ2-1; 8 nucleotides agree with TRBD2. V lost 6 bases to trimming and J lost 5 bases; unmatched junction nucleotides: 9. Looked up from germline, CDR1 is ENHRY and CDR2 is SYGVKD. The CDR3 covers 15 residues. The CDR3 region has the DNA TGTGCCATCAGGGGGGTTGGAGCGGGAGACAATGAGCAGTTCTTC. Translating gives CAIRGVGAGDNEQFF.

The sample holds a few counts of this clone. The genes are TRBV7-9 and TRBJ1-2, with D unresolved. Trimming left V 3 bases short and J 8 bases short, with 10 bases between. The CDR3 extends over 12 amino acids. Germline CDR1 SEHNR, CDR2 FQNEAQ (reference sequence). This CDR3 is CASSLGSNGYTF. The CDR3 bases are TGTGCCAGCAGCTTGGGGTCTAACGGCTACACCTTC.

The genes are TRBV2 and TRBJ2-4; TRBD1 agrees at 12 bases. The V and J ends lost 6 bases and 1 base, in that order; junction bases with no gene match: 4. Germline V gene sequence: CDR1 SNHLY, CDR2 FYNNEI. CDR3 length: 16 residues. CDR3 residues: CASSWDRGLAKNIQYF. CDR3 nucleotides: TGTGCCAGCAGCTGGGACAGGGGGCTGGCCAAAAACATTCAGTACTTC.

The rearrangement joins TRBV10-1 to TRBJ2-3, with 7 nucleotides matching TRBD2. The CDR3 runs 13 residues. The ends lost 5 bases at V and 8 bases at J; junction bases unmatched: 7. Germline CDR1 WNHNN, CDR2 SYGVQD (reference sequence). CDR3 protein: CASSRDYQSTQYF. The CDR3 DNA reads TGCGCCAGCAGTCGGGACTATCAGAGTACGCAGTATTTT.

The V call is TRBV5-4, the J call TRBJ2-3, with 7 bases matching TRBD1. The junction had 4 bases not matched to a gene; V was cut back by 0 bases and J by 12 bases. Looked up from germline, CDR1 is SGHNT and CDR2 is YYREEE (reference sequence). This CDR3 contains 12 residues. The CDR3 here is CASSLADRDQYF. As DNA, the CDR3 is TGTGCCAGCAGCTTGGCCGACAGGGATCAGTATTTT.

The V call is TRBV5-4, the J call TRBJ2-1, with 7 bases lining up with TRBD2. CDR3 length equals 16 residues. Germline CDR1 SGHNT, CDR2 YYREEE (reference sequence). The trim removed 5 bases at V and 4 bases at J, leaving 12 bases unmatched. The chain's CDR3 is CASSPGGQRGYNEQFF. CDR3 coding DNA: TGTGCCAGCAGTCCCGGCGGGCAGCGGGGATACAATGAGCAGTTCTTC.

This clone is a singleton in its sample. V is TRBV15 and J is TRBJ1-2; tentatively, D is TRBD1 (6 bases). The CDR3 loop spans 15 amino acids. V shed 3 bases and J shed 1 base, with 12 bases lying between them. CDR1 LNHNV and CDR2 YYDKDF come from the germline V gene (reference sequence). The CDR3 loop is CATSSGWDNNYGYTF. CDR3 nucleotide sequence: TGTGCCACCAGCAGCGGATGGGACAATAACTATGGCTACACCTTC.

The DNA for the CDR3 is TGTGCCACCAGAGGAGACGGAGATACGCAGTATTTT. Translating gives CATRGDGDTQYF. The rearrangement joins TRBV15 to TRBJ2-3; no clear D. V gave up 6 bases and J gave up 5 bases, with 9 bases separating them. There are 12 residues in the CDR3. Germline CDR1 reads LNHNV; CDR2 reads YYDKDF (reference sequence).

The gene calls are TRBV10-2 and TRBJ1-3, with D possibly TRBD1 on 6 matching bases. There are 16 residues in the CDR3. CDR1 is WSHSY, CDR2 SAAADI, per germline. V lost 2 bases and J lost 1, with 12 bases in between. Here the CDR3 DNA reads TGCGCCAGCAGTGAGGTGGGGGGGCAGTCTGGAAACACCATATATTTT. The encoded protein is CASSEVGGQSGNTIYF.

In its sample, this clone was seen once. The gene calls are TRBV6-1 and TRBJ2-7, with D maybe TRBD2 (6 bases). Trimming cost V 8 bases and J 0 bases, with 11 bases left between them. The germline V gene encodes CDR1 MNHNS and CDR2 SASEGT. The CDR3 covers 13 residues. CDR3 in DNA: TGTGCCAGCGCTAGCGTGAGCTCCTACGAGCAGTACTTC. Its translation: CASASVSSYEQYF.